A single sample is the source of the 24 T cell receptor beta chains below, sequenced in a study of identical twins. TCRdb fed the 5' RACE reads into MiXCR, producing one record per CDR3 protein. The sample contains 600,000 to 800,000 distinct CDR3 sequences, approximately 22% of which appear only once. The data also belong to a second study, concerning T cells expressing NK-cell markers.

The source material was PBMCs. These receptors were collected from a woman between 18 and 29 years old in good health.

The chain couples TRBV21-1 to TRBJ1-2; the D segment call TRBD1 is taken from the table without a DNA check. TRBV21-1 is termed a pseudogene. This CDR3 region has 13 residues. The CDR3 nucleotides read TGTGCCAGCAGCTCGATAGGGGGGTATGGCTACACCTTC. Protein: CASSSIGGYGYTF.

V gene TRBV7-2 combines with J gene TRBJ2-2; 7 bases match TRBD2. Germline V gives CDR1 SGHTA, CDR2 FQGNSA. The length of the CDR3 is 14 residues. V shed 7 bases, J shed 1 base, and the junction held 3 bases outside the gene matches. CDR3 in amino acids: CASKRDQNTGELFF. DNA of the CDR3: TGTGCCAGCAAGCGGGACCAGAACACCGGGGAGCTGTTTTTT.

The rearrangement joins TRBV12-3 or TRBV12-4 to TRBJ2-2; TRBD2 agrees at 10 bases. J lost 6 bases, V lost 8 bases, and 9 bases had no gene match. The CDR3 loop spans 15 amino acids. As DNA, the CDR3 is TGTGCCAGCGCCTTAGCGGGAGGACTCCCCGGGGAGCTGTTTTTT. Translated, it gives CASALAGGLPGELFF.

The CDR3 protein is CSAKRDTPYEQYF. Written as DNA, the CDR3 is TGCAGTGCCAAACGGGACACCCCCTACGAGCAGTACTTC. This chain uses TRBV20-1 with TRBJ2-7; D is perhaps TRBD1 (6 bases). Germline V gives CDR1 DFQATT, CDR2 SNEGSKA (reference sequence). The CDR3 extends over 13 amino acids. The V and J ends lost 6 bases and 2 bases respectively, with 14 bases between them.

The table lists this clonotype with many counts. This chain connects TRBV12-3 or TRBV12-4 to TRBJ2-3, with a tentative D call TRBD2 (6 bases). The ends were cut back, 6 bases at V and 5 bases at J, with 15 bases in the middle. CDR3 length equals 14 residues. The DNA for the CDR3 is TGTGCCAGCAGGAGTTCGGGGCGGGGAGATACGCAGTATTTT. Translated, it gives CASRSSGRGDTQYF.

The chain has TRBV12-3 or TRBV12-4 and TRBJ1-2, with no clear D. Trimming took 3 bases from V and 6 from J, leaving 17 bases between them. The CDR3 covers 15 residues. The CDR3 region has the DNA TGTGCCAGCAGTTTCGGTCCTGGACGGTTGAATGGCTACACCTTC. Protein sequence: CASSFGPGRLNGYTF.

This clonotype was counted a few times. The chain employs TRBV20-1 and TRBJ1-1; unclear D gene. Germline assignment: CDR1 DFQATT and CDR2 SNEGSKA (reference sequence). The V end lost 0 bases, the J end lost 1 base, and 6 bases lay between the germline ends. CDR3 length: 13 residues. The CDR3 coding sequence is TGCAGTGCTAGAGAGGGTTCGAACACTGAAGCTTTCTTT. Its protein product is CSAREGSNTEAFF.

The genes are TRBV5-1 and TRBJ2-1; no definite D call. Trimming removed 0 bases at V and 5 bases at J, with 9 bases between. CDR1 is SGHRS, CDR2 YFSETQ, per germline. The CDR3 is 14 residues long. The CDR3 DNA follows: TGCGCCAGCAGCTTGGTTCAGCTGAACAATGAGCAGTTCTTC. It encodes CASSLVQLNNEQFF.

The V call is TRBV7-8, the J call TRBJ1-5; D possibly corresponds to TRBD1 (6 bases). Per the germline V gene, CDR1 is SGHVS and CDR2 is FQNEAQ. Trimming stripped 5 bases from V and 5 bases from J, with 13 bases between. This CDR3 comprises 14 residues. In nucleotides, the CDR3 is TGTGCCAGCAGCGCAAGCAGGGGTGATCAGCCCCAGCATTTT. Its protein is CASSASRGDQPQHF. Full variable domain (remainder filled in from reference TRBV7-8 and TRBJ1-5): GAGVSQSPRYKVAKRGQDVALRCDPISGHVSLFWYQQALGQGPEFLTYFQNEAQLDKSGLPSDRFFAERPEGSVSTLKIQRTQQEDSAVYLCASSASRGDQPQHFGDGTRLSIL.

The chain's CDR3 is CASSFTSPEDTQYF. CDR3 nucleotide sequence: TGTGCCAGCAGCTTTACTAGCCCTGAGGATACGCAGTATTTT. The chain uses TRBV7-2 and TRBJ2-3; the D gene is possibly TRBD2 (6 bases). In germline, CDR1 is SGHTA, CDR2 FQGNSA. This CDR3 is built from 14 residues. V was trimmed by 3 bases and J by 6 bases, leaving 13 bases between them.

This clonotype was picked up many times. V and J are TRBV7-2 and TRBJ2-3, with D perhaps matching TRBD1 or TRBD2 (5 bases each). Germline V gene data show CDR1 as SGHTA and CDR2 as FQGNSA. The V end was cut by 0 bases, the J end by 0 bases, with 7 bases between. This CDR3 is 15 amino acids long. DNA for the CDR3: TGTGCCAGCAGCTTAGCTGGGGGTAGCACAGATACGCAGTATTTT. Protein product: CASSLAGGSTDTQYF.

The gene calls are TRBV7-9 and TRBJ1-2; the match to TRBD1 covers 8 bases. CDR3 length equals 14 residues. Germline CDR1 reads SEHNR; CDR2 reads FQNEAQ (reference sequence). The J segment lost 3 bases and the V segment lost 5 bases, leaving 5 bases of the junction unmatched. CDR3 DNA: TGTGCCAGCAGCCGGACAGGGTTATACTATGGCTACACCTTC. Amino acid sequence: CASSRTGLYYGYTF.

The V and J genes are TRBV7-2 and TRBJ2-1; weak D call: TRBD1 (6 bases). From germline, CDR1 is SGHTA and CDR2 FQGNSA. Deletions cut 3 bases from V and 5 bases from J, with 8 bases between. CDR3 length: 13 amino acids. The CDR3 sequence: CASSLDSHNEQFF. In nucleotides, the CDR3 is TGTGCCAGCAGCTTGGACAGTCACAATGAGCAGTTCTTC.

This chain links TRBV7-9 with TRBJ2-6, with D possibly matching TRBD1 (6 bases). V lost 1 base, J lost 2 bases, and 12 bases lay in between. The CDR3 runs to 17 residues. CDR1 is SEHNR and CDR2 is FQNEAQ in the germline V gene (reference sequence). The CDR3 loop reads CASSLVGQGPGANVLTF. The DNA of the CDR3 is TGTGCCAGCAGCTTAGTGGGGCAGGGGCCTGGGGCCAACGTCCTGACTTTC.

This clonotype was detected ten times or more. This rearrangement joins TRBV20-1 to TRBJ2-7, with TRBD2 matching 13 bases. The ends lost 5 bases at V and 3 bases at J; junction bases unmatched: 10. CDR1 is DFQATT, CDR2 SNEGSKA, per germline (reference sequence). The length of the CDR3 is 16 residues. The CDR3 DNA reads TGCAGTGCTCTTCCGGGACTAGCGGGAACACGCTACGAGCAGTACTTC. This codes for CSALPGLAGTRYEQYF.

This clonotype has a handful of counts. A clone one base away is much larger, so this may be a read error. The rearrangement links TRBV6-1 to TRBJ2-7, with 14 bases that match TRBD2. V shed 6 bases, J shed 5 bases, and the junction held 3 bases outside the gene matches. Germline V gene data show CDR1 as MNHNS and CDR2 as SASEGT. The CDR3 extends over 14 amino acids. The CDR3 loop is CASSGTSGSNEQYF. The DNA for the CDR3 is TGTGCCAGCAGCGGGACTAGCGGGAGCAACGAGCAGTACTTC.

This chain joins TRBV20-1 and TRBJ2-1; D gene ambiguous. The germline CDR1 and CDR2 sequences are DFQATT and SNEGSKA (reference sequence). Trimming took 5 bases from V and 7 from J, leaving 18 bases between them. There are 14 residues in the CDR3. The CDR3 reads CSALDQLSRNEQFF. The CDR3 DNA is TGCAGTGCTCTAGACCAACTCTCGAGGAATGAGCAGTTCTTC.

The chain links TRBV5-5 to TRBJ2-1; 14 positions match TRBD2. CDR3 size: 16 residues. Germline assignment: CDR1 SGHKS and CDR2 YYEKEE (reference sequence). The trim removed 2 bases at V and 10 bases at J, leaving 8 bases unmatched. CDR3 loop: CASSLYPGLAGVEQFF. The CDR3 nucleotides read TGTGCCAGCAGCTTATATCCGGGACTAGCGGGGGTGGAGCAGTTCTTC.

This clonotype was counted only a few times. The chain uses TRBV7-9 and TRBJ2-5; no firm D call. In germline, CDR1 is SEHNR, CDR2 FQNEAQ (reference sequence). CDR3 size: 11 residues. Trimming removed 6 bases at V and 7 bases at J, with 9 bases between. The CDR3 loop is CASSLWGTQYF. CDR3 nucleotide sequence: TGTGCCAGCAGTCTCTGGGGGACCCAGTACTTC.

The chain joins TRBV10-3 to TRBJ2-7; D remains ambiguous. CDR3 length: 13 residues. Trimming left V 10 bases short and J 2 bases short, with 15 bases between. The germline V gene has CDR1 ENHRY and CDR2 SYGVKD. Written as DNA, the CDR3 is TGTGCCACCGCCGACCAACACCCCTACGAGCAGTACTTC. The encoded protein is CATADQHPYEQYF.

This clonotype was seen a handful of times. J is TRBJ2-1 and V is TRBV20-1; 9 bases agree with TRBD1. V was pared by 1 base and J by 5 bases, with 9 bases of the junction left unmatched. Germline values: CDR1 DFQATT, CDR2 SNEGSKA (reference sequence). This CDR3 region has 16 residues. For the CDR3, the DNA is TGCAGTGCTAGAGTCCGCGACAGGGGGAAAAACAATGAGCAGTTCTTC. This translates into CSARVRDRGKNNEQFF.

Concerning this clonotype: With a much larger clone just one base away, this may be a read error. The rearrangement uses TRBV7-2 and TRBJ2-1; 7 bases map to TRBD2. Per the germline V gene, CDR1 is SGHTA and CDR2 is FQGNSA. This CDR3 region has 15 residues. CDR3 protein: CSSSLLSGVHNEQFF. The CDR3 DNA reads as TGTTCCAGCAGCTTACTCAGCGGGGTACACAATGAGCAGTTCTTC.

This clonotype came up a few times. The chain couples TRBV12-3 or TRBV12-4 to TRBJ2-3; D is perhaps TRBD1 (6 bases). The CDR3 sequence is 14 residues long. The V end was cut by 5 bases, the J end by 14 bases, with 23 bases between. Here the CDR3 DNA reads TGTGCCAGCAGTCCATCATCGACGCACAGGGCTCGGTATTTT. Translating it yields CASSPSSTHRARYF.

This clonotype has a handful of counts. The V call is TRBV10-3, the J call TRBJ1-3; D remains ambiguous. V was shortened by 7 bases and J by 0 bases, with 10 bases between the two germline ends. CDR3 length equals 14 residues. Germline V CDR1 and CDR2: ENHRY, SYGVKD. This CDR3 is CAINGGGSGNTIYF. In nucleotides, the CDR3 is TGTGCCATCAATGGCGGTGGCTCTGGAAACACCATATATTTT.